This T cell receptor beta chain was captured by sequencing in a study of blood T cell repertoires in COVID-19. Turning to the study itself: Acute and convalescent COVID-19 samples came from the United States, Italy and Spain. T cells, B-cell-depleted T cells, or PBMCs provided the cDNA or gDNA that served as material.

Per germline, CDR1 MDHEN and CDR2 SYDVKM. CDR3 length: 16 amino acids. The trim removed 6 bases at V and 4 bases at J, leaving 9 bases unmatched. As originally analysed: Estimation of nucleated cell counts relied on the amplification of reference gene primers. Produced via immunoSEQ multiplex PCR; TCRdb's table is partial and in-frame only. Clone size and the V and J calls come from that table; the DNA yielded D and trimming. The sample has about 100,000 clones, roughly two thirds seen once. The TCR was taken from a man older than 75 with acute or convalescent COVID-19. The chain has TRBV28 and TRBJ2-7; TRBD2 agrees at 13 bases. Sequencing was carried out using peripheral blood. In DNA form, the CDR3 reads TGTGCCAGCAGCCAATGGACTAGCGGGAGCAAGTACGAGCAGTACTTC. This translates into CASSQWTSGSKYEQYF.